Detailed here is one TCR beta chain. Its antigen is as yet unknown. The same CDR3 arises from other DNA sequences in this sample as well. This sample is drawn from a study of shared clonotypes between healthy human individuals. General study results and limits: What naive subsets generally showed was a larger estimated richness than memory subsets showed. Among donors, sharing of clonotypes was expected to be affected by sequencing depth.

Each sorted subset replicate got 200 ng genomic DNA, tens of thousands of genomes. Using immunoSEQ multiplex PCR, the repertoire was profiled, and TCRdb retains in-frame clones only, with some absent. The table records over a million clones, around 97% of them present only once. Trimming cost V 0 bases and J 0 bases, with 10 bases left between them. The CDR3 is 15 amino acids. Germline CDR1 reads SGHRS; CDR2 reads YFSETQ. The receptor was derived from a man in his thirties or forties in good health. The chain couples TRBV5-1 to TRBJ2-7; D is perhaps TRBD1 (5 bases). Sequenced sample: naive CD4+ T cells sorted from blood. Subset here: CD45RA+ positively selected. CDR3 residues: CASSLGGPSSYEQYF. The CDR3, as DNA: TGCGCCAGCAGCTTGGGGGGCCCTAGCTCCTACGAGCAGTACTTC.